The next 10 T cell receptor beta chains were all read from a single sample in a study of blood T cells in healthy people across ages. Next came a second PCR, run for about 6 to 12 cycles, which used a sample-barcoded 5' primer along with a J-beta primer mix. TCRdb reanalysed the 5' RACE reads using MiXCR and keeps one entry per CDR3 protein. This table has about 1.7 million distinct CDR3 sequences, roughly 27% appearing once. The sequenced sample was blood. The receptor source for this set is a woman in her twenties or thirties in good health.

V usage is TRBV18 and J usage is TRBJ2-3; 8 positions match TRBD1. CDR1 and CDR2 (germline): KGHSH, LQKENI. The junction had 2 bases not matched to a gene; V was cut back by 1 base and J by 5 bases. The CDR3 is 14 residues long. The CDR3 here is CASSPRTGLDTQYF. CDR3 bases: TGTGCCAGCTCACCACGGACAGGGCTAGATACGCAGTATTTT.

The chain carries TRBV7-2 and TRBJ2-3; 11 nucleotides match TRBD2. Germline CDR1 reads SGHTA; CDR2 reads FQGNSA. Unmatched junction bases numbered 5, after V lost 5 bases and J lost 4 bases. The CDR3 covers 15 residues. CDR3 residues: CASSTSGSGADTQYF. CDR3 bases: TGTGCCAGCAGCACTAGCGGGAGCGGGGCAGATACGCAGTATTTT.

To note about this clonotype: Germline and junction disagree at one end, which may indicate a read error. The genes are TRBV4-1 and TRBJ1-1; D possibly corresponds to TRBD1 (6 bases). CDR3 length: 14 residues. The germline V gene encodes CDR1 MGHRA and CDR2 YSYEKL. CDR3 loop: CASSHGQQGTEAFF. For the CDR3, the DNA is TGTGCCAGCAGCCACGGACAGCAAGGCACTGAAGCTTTCTTT.

The sample holds many counts of this clonotype. The gene calls are TRBV29-1 and TRBJ2-3, with 7 bases aligning to TRBD2. The CDR3 totals 16 residues. Per germline, CDR1 SQVTM and CDR2 ANQGSEA. Germline trimming cut 1 base from V and 1 base from J; bases unmatched to any gene: 8. The CDR3 DNA follows: TGCAGCGTTGAAGGCGATTCAGGACTAGGCACAGATACGCAGTATTTT. Residues: CSVEGDSGLGTDTQYF.

This chain uses TRBV12-3 or TRBV12-4 with TRBJ2-5; the match to TRBD2 covers 7 bases. V trimming: 5 bases; J trimming: 3 bases; junction bases outside the gene matches: 9. The CDR3 has 15 residues. CDR3: CASSRNSGTKETQYF. In DNA form, the CDR3 reads TGTGCCAGCAGTCGAAATTCCGGGACTAAAGAGACCCAGTACTTC.

Worth noting for this clonotype: This may come from a read error, since a much larger clone is one base off. This sequence joins TRBV6-6 and TRBJ2-7, with D maybe TRBD1 (5 bases). This CDR3 has 12 residues. Germline CDR1 MNHNY, CDR2 SVGAGI (reference sequence). This chain's CDR3 is CARRAGGEEQYF. The CDR3, as DNA: TGTGCCCGCAGGGCCGGCGGCGAGGAGCAGTACTTC.

This clonotype was recorded a few times. The chain combines TRBV20-1 with TRBJ2-7, with TRBD2 matching 7 bases. V was clipped by 6 bases and J by 3 bases; unmatched bases: 14. CDR3 length: 15 amino acids. The germline V gene encodes CDR1 DFQATT and CDR2 SNEGSKA (reference sequence). CDR3 amino acids: CSATVWTSGGYEQYF. CDR3 DNA sequence: TGCAGTGCAACAGTTTGGACGTCGGGAGGCTACGAGCAGTACTTC.

The V call is TRBV7-9, the J call TRBJ1-4; possible D gene TRBD1, 5 bases. In germline, CDR1 is SEHNR, CDR2 FQNEAQ (reference sequence). This CDR3 comprises 16 residues. V was shortened by 5 bases and J by 6 bases, with 19 bases between the two germline ends. CDR3 loop: CASSVSLGGRHEKLFF. The CDR3 DNA reads TGTGCCAGCAGCGTTTCTCTGGGGGGACGGCATGAAAAACTGTTTTTT. The full variable domain, with the rest looked up from reference TRBV7-9 and TRBJ1-4, is DTGVSQNPRHKITKRGQNVTFRCDPISEHNRLYWYRQTLGQGPEFLTYFQNEAQLEKSRLLSDRFSAERPKGSFSTLEIQRTEQGDSAMYLCASSVSLGGRHEKLFFGSGTQLSVL.

The chain carries TRBV11-2 and TRBJ1-1, with D perhaps TRBD1 (5 bases). Germline V gene lookup returns CDR1 SGHAT and CDR2 FQNNGV. The CDR3 is 14 residues long. Between the trimmed V and J ends, which lost 6 bases and 0 bases, there was a span of 11 bases. The CDR3: CASRMSTVNTEAFF. Here the CDR3 DNA reads TGTGCCAGCAGGATGTCGACAGTGAACACTGAAGCTTTCTTT.

This clonotype was seen only once. This chain connects TRBV3-1 to TRBJ1-1; maybe TRBD1 (6 bases). Germline CDR1 LGHDT, CDR2 YNNKEL (reference sequence). The CDR3 runs to 14 residues. Deletions cut 0 bases from V and 6 bases from J, with 11 bases between. The CDR3 bases are TGTGCCAGCAGCCAAGATTCGGGGGGCCCTGAAGCTTTCTTT. Protein sequence: CASSQDSGGPEAFF.